This T cell receptor (beta chain) was recorded in a study of CD4 and CD8 cells across lung adenocarcinoma regions. A single record per CDR3 protein comes from TCRdb applying MiXCR to the PCR reads. This sample yields under 25,000 distinct CDR3 sequences, of which roughly 50% are seen a single time; under 35% belongs to the top ten. CDR1 is MNHEY and CDR2 is SVGEGT in the germline V gene. This CDR3 has 16 amino acids. Samples came from patients with localized non-small cell lung adenocarcinoma. The chain is built from TRBV6-2 or TRBV6-3 and TRBJ2-5, with 7 bases lining up with TRBD2. TRBJ2-7 matches the DNA end more closely, so the J call is doubtful. This receptor was taken from a female donor with lung adenocarcinoma. The CD4 and CD8 labels of this study may be unreliable. The material sequenced was CD8+ T cells from the center of a lung tumor. The CDR3 DNA sequence: TGTGCCAGCACCCCAGCGGGTAGCGGGCTTAGCTACGAGCAGTACTTC. This encodes CASTPAGSGLSYEQYF.